One sample yielded the 21 T cell receptor beta chains listed below, sequenced in a study of cytomegalovirus exposure and HLA in healthy donors. Amplification used 60 Vbeta primers and 13 Jbeta primers. The protocol was immunoSEQ multiplex PCR, while the TCRdb copy is restricted to in-frame clones and leaves out a portion. Among around 53,000 clones listed, about three quarters were seen once. Sequencing was done on a sample of PBMCs. These TCRs come from a man between 18 and 35 years old in good health and CMV-seronegative.

This clone has a single count. The rearrangement uses TRBV28 and TRBJ1-1; D perhaps matches TRBD1 (6 bases). The CDR3 has 14 amino acids. Trimming left V 4 bases short and J 8 bases short, with 17 bases between. Germline lookup yields CDR1 MDHEN and CDR2 SYDVKM. CDR3 protein: CASSSRVGTYEAFF. CDR3 DNA sequence: TGTGCCAGCAGTTCAAGGGTAGGGACATACGAAGCTTTCTTT. The full variable domain, its missing parts supplied by reference TRBV28 and TRBJ1-1, is DVKVTQSSRYLVKRTGEKVFLECVQDMDHENMFWYRQDPGLGLRLIYFSYDVKMKEKGDIPEGYSVSREKKERFSLILESASTNQTSMYLCASSSRVGTYEAFFGQGTRLTVV.

The chain uses TRBV10-3 and TRBJ1-1; D ambiguous. The germline V and J ends were trimmed by 5 bases and 5 bases, with 6 bases remaining between them. Germline-derived CDR1 and CDR2 are ENHRY and SYGVKD. The CDR3 totals 11 residues. The CDR3 reads CAISPGTEAFF. CDR3 DNA: TGTGCCATCAGTCCCGGGACTGAAGCTTTCTTT.

The V and J genes are TRBV25-1 and TRBJ1-2, with 8 bases identical to TRBD1. V trimming: 3 bases; J trimming: 8 bases; junction bases outside the gene matches: 8. This CDR3 comprises 14 residues. The germline V gene encodes CDR1 MGHDK and CDR2 SYGVNS. As DNA, the CDR3 is TGTGCCAGCAGTGAGCAAACAGGGGGTTGGGGCTACACCTTC. Translating it yields CASSEQTGGWGYTF.

The V and J genes are TRBV30 and TRBJ1-6; 10 bases match TRBD1. The CDR3 length is 15 residues. Germline values: CDR1 GTSNPN, CDR2 SVGIG (reference sequence). V shed 4 bases, J shed 8 bases, and the junction held 8 bases outside the gene matches. The CDR3 protein is CAWTLGGTGDSPLHF. The DNA of the CDR3 is TGTGCCTGGACCCTGGGTGGGACAGGGGATTCACCCCTCCACTTT.

V and J are TRBV6-5 and TRBJ2-7; 8 bases line up with TRBD2. Per the germline V gene, CDR1 is MNHEY and CDR2 is SVGAGI. V shed 5 bases and J 3 bases; nucleotides not matched to a gene: 6. The CDR3 extends over 14 amino acids. The CDR3 loop reads CASSPNAGGYEQYF. In nucleotides, the CDR3 is TGTGCCAGCAGTCCTAATGCGGGGGGCTACGAGCAGTACTTC.

The chain is built from TRBV4-2 and TRBJ2-2; no definite D call. V shed 1 base and J shed 7 bases, with 19 bases lying between them. Germline V lookup: CDR1 LGHNA, CDR2 YNFKEQ. CDR3 length: 17 amino acids. The CDR3 DNA is TGTGCCAGCAGCCAAGGACTTTCTCTGGCTGTAGGCGGGGAGCTGTTTTTT. It is translated as CASSQGLSLAVGGELFF.

With respect to this clone: Other DNA sequences in the same sample also yield this CDR3. Written as DNA, the CDR3 is TGTGCCAGCAGCCCAACCGGGGGTTCCTACAATGAGCAGTTCTTC. It translates to CASSPTGGSYNEQFF. This chain connects TRBV7-2 to TRBJ2-1, with TRBD2 as a possible D gene (6 bases). The germline V gene has CDR1 SGHTA and CDR2 FQGNSA. V lost 5 bases to trimming and J lost 1 base, with 12 bases between them. This CDR3 comprises 15 residues.

The CDR3 sequence: CASSPRESATEAFF. For the CDR3, the DNA is TGTGCCAGCTCACCCAGGGAATCGGCCACTGAAGCTTTCTTT. The gene calls are TRBV18 and TRBJ1-1, with D possibly matching TRBD1 (5 bases). This CDR3 is 14 amino acids long. V was clipped by 3 bases and J by 4 bases, with 12 bases between them. Looked up from germline, CDR1 is KGHSH and CDR2 is LQKENI.

The rearrangement uses TRBV29-1 and TRBJ2-7; D might be TRBD2 (5 bases). CDR1 and CDR2 from the germline V gene are SQVTM and ANQGSEA. This CDR3 contains 12 residues. V was pared by 4 bases and J by 4 bases, with 11 bases between. This CDR3 is CSVALATYEQYF. For the CDR3, the DNA is TGCAGCGTTGCCCTAGCTACATACGAGCAGTACTTC.

V usage is TRBV28 and J usage is TRBJ2-5; TRBD2 agrees at 7 bases. There are 15 residues in the CDR3. The trim removed 7 bases at V and 2 bases at J, leaving 10 bases unmatched. CDR1 MDHEN and CDR2 SYDVKM come from the germline V gene. This chain's CDR3 is CASTGASGLQETQYF. The CDR3 DNA sequence: TGTGCCAGCACGGGAGCTAGCGGATTACAAGAGACCCAGTACTTC.

The chain combines TRBV25-1 with TRBJ2-7; possible D gene TRBD1, 6 bases. The ends were cut back, 6 bases at V and 2 bases at J, with 17 bases in the middle. The CDR3 is 15 amino acids. Germline V gene sequence: CDR1 MGHDK, CDR2 SYGVNS. The CDR3: CASSPYRQAAYEQYF. Here the CDR3 DNA reads TGTGCCAGCAGCCCTTATCGACAGGCTGCCTACGAGCAGTACTTC.

This clone was seen only a few times. The chain couples TRBV19 to TRBJ1-4; perhaps TRBD1 as D (6 bases). This CDR3 comprises 12 residues. Trimming left V 9 bases short and J 8 bases short, with 13 bases between. CDR1 and CDR2 (germline): LNHDA, SQIVND (reference sequence). Written as DNA, the CDR3 is TGTGCCAGCTCGCAGGGGTTCGAAAAACTGTTTTTT. Translation gives CASSQGFEKLFF.

The chain links TRBV9 to TRBJ2-1, with 7 bases that match TRBD2. The J segment lost 5 bases and the V segment lost 2 bases, leaving 13 bases of the junction unmatched. Germline CDR1 and CDR2: SGDLS and YYNGEE. CDR3 length equals 17 residues. This chain's CDR3 is CASSVTPLAELNNEQFF. CDR3 coding DNA: TGTGCCAGCAGCGTTACCCCCCTAGCGGAGCTTAACAATGAGCAGTTCTTC. Looking up the rest from reference TRBV9 and TRBJ2-1 gives the full variable domain: DSGVTQTPKHLITATGQRVTLRCSPRSGDLSVYWYQQSLDQGLQFLIQYYNGEERAKGNILERFSAQQFPDLHSELNLSSLELGDSALYFCASSVTPLAELNNEQFFGPGTRLTVL.

In this sample, this clone turned up a few times. This sequence joins TRBV18 and TRBJ2-7; 11 bases map to TRBD2. J lost 2 bases, V lost 6 bases, and 6 bases had no gene match. This CDR3 spans 15 amino acids. Germline V gene sequence: CDR1 KGHSH, CDR2 LQKENI. The CDR3 protein is CASSPGLAGPYEQYF. The CDR3 region has the DNA TGTGCCAGCTCCCCCGGACTAGCGGGCCCCTACGAGCAGTACTTC.

This clone was seen only once. The gene calls are TRBV19 and TRBJ1-5, with D unclear. Germline V lookup: CDR1 LNHDA, CDR2 SQIVND (reference sequence). This CDR3 contains 13 residues. V was pared by 5 bases and J by 4 bases, with 9 bases between. The CDR3 DNA is TGTGCCAGTAGTGCCGCGGTTAATCAGCCCCAGCATTTT. This codes for CASSAAVNQPQHF.

The chain employs TRBV5-1 and TRBJ1-1; a weak D match, TRBD1 (5 bases). V lost 0 bases, J lost 4 bases, and 16 bases lay in between. Germline values: CDR1 SGHRS, CDR2 YFSETQ. The CDR3 is 16 residues long. CDR3 amino acids: CASSLGPQGVGTEAFF. For the CDR3, the DNA is TGCGCCAGCAGCTTGGGGCCCCAGGGCGTGGGCACTGAAGCTTTCTTT. Full variable domain (rest looked up from reference TRBV5-1 and TRBJ1-1): KAGVTQTPRYLIKTRGQQVTLSCSPISGHRSVSWYQQTPGQGLQFLFEYFSETQRNKGNFPGRFSGRQFSNSRSEMNVSTLELGDSALYLCASSLGPQGVGTEAFFGQGTRLTVV.

This clone was seen just once. The J gene is TRBJ2-1, the V gene TRBV7-9; TRBD2 matches 11 bases. The V segment lost 8 bases and the J segment 0 bases; nucleotides outside the gene matches: 6. In germline, CDR1 is SEHNR, CDR2 FQNEAQ (reference sequence). The CDR3 has 16 amino acids. The CDR3 sequence: CASEGLAESSYNEQFF. CDR3 bases: TGTGCCAGCGAGGGACTAGCGGAGAGCTCCTACAATGAGCAGTTCTTC.

The count of this clone is one. The rearrangement links TRBV9 to TRBJ1-4; D is unclear. Germline assignment: CDR1 SGDLS and CDR2 YYNGEE. The CDR3 runs 12 residues. Trimming left V 4 bases short and J 7 bases short, with 8 bases between. DNA of the CDR3: TGTGCCAGCAGCTCCCGAGGTGAAAAACTGTTTTTT. Its translation: CASSSRGEKLFF.

V gene TRBV7-6 combines with J gene TRBJ2-7, with 8 bases matching TRBD1. Germline V lookup: CDR1 SGHVS, CDR2 FNYEAQ. Trimming at V came to 3 bases and at J to 6 bases, leaving 10 bases not matched to a gene. The CDR3 covers 15 residues. In DNA form, the CDR3 reads TGTGCCAGCAGCTTGAATGCAGGGGGCCGGGGCGAGCAGTACTTC. Its protein is CASSLNAGGRGEQYF.

This clone has a handful of counts. The chain recombines TRBV7-2 with TRBJ2-7; 8 bases fit TRBD2. CDR1 and CDR2 (germline): SGHTA, FQGNSA. V shed 5 bases and J 3 bases; nucleotides not matched to a gene: 12. The CDR3 contains 16 residues. The CDR3 bases are TGTGCCAGCAGCAAGTACTCAAGCGGGAGCGGCTACGAGCAGTACTTC. Amino acids: CASSKYSSGSGYEQYF.

The chain combines TRBV7-6 with TRBJ1-5, with D possibly matching TRBD1 (5 bases). This CDR3 has 14 residues. Germline V lookup: CDR1 SGHVS, CDR2 FNYEAQ. V was cut by 5 bases and J by 7 bases, with 15 bases left in between. The CDR3 DNA reads as TGTGCCAGCAGCATTTCCAGGGCCAACCAGCCCCAGCATTTT. This sequence encodes CASSISRANQPQHF.